The rows below give T cell receptor beta chains drawn from one sample of a study of sequential checkpoint blockade in melanoma. Libraries were prepared by immunoSEQ multiplex PCR; TCRdb keeps only in-frame clonotypes and omits some of them. Altogether over 15,000 clones are present, 72% being singletons, with the ten largest covering 10% to 15%. The sample in question was CD8+ T cells sorted from blood (inferred from file names), obtained from a patient given nivolumab and ipilimumab in sequence. These receptors all stem from a human donor with melanoma. CDR3s include the opening cysteine and the closing phenylalanine or tryptophan. The D gene is left open where the match is weak. Where a row states a size, it is once, few, many or the class of an expanded clone; other rows omit it.

clone size | D gene | J gene | V gene | CDR3 DNA | CDR3 protein
- | - | TRBJ1-1 | TRBV5-1 | TGCGCCAGCAGCTTGCAGGGTACTGAAGCTTTCTTT | CASSLQGTEAFF
- | - | TRBJ1-4 | TRBV21-1 | TGTGCCAGCAGACGAAGCGGGGTAGGGAATGAAAAACTGTTTTTT | CASRRSGVGNEKLFF
few | TRBD1 | TRBJ1-2 | TRBV19 | TGTGCCAGTAGTGCGTCCGGGACAGGGTATGAAGGCTACACCTTC | CASSASGTGYEGYTF
- | - | TRBJ1-1 | TRBV4-3 | TGCGCCAGCAGCCCCACGTGGAGGGAGACTGAAGCTTTCTTT | CASSPTWRETEAFF
few | TRBD2 | TRBJ2-2 | TRBV2 | TGTGCCAGCAGTTATACCGGGACTAGCGGGGGTAGGAACACCGGGGAGCTGTTTTTT | CASSYTGTSGGRNTGELFF
- | TRBD1 | TRBJ1-6 | TRBV4-3 | TGCGCCAGCAGGACCAAATGGCAGGGGGCAAGCAATTCACCCCTCCACTTT | CASRTKWQGASNSPLHF
- | TRBD1 | TRBJ1-1 | TRBV7-6 | TGTGCCAGCAGCCCCCCCCGGAGGGGGCGAAGGAACACTGAAGCTTTCTTT | CASSPPRRGRRNTEAFF
- | - | TRBJ1-2 | TRBV7-3 | TGCGCCAGCAGCCAAGAAACAGGAAGTTTCTATGGCTACACCTTC | CASSQETGSFYGYTF
once | TRBD2 | TRBJ2-3 | TRBV6-4 | TGTGCCAGCAGTGACGGGACTAGTCATACGCAGTATTTT | CASSDGTSHTQYF
- | - | TRBJ1-2 | TRBV6-1 | TGTGCCAGCAGTGTGGGGGAGGAGGTCTTTCTTTACTATGGCTACACCTTC | CASSVGEEVFLYYGYTF
- | TRBD2 | TRBJ2-1 | TRBV5-1 | TGCGCCAGCAGCTTCCTAGCGGGAGCTAGCGATGAGCAGTTCTTC | CASSFLAGASDEQFF
- | TRBD1 | TRBJ1-4 | TRBV7-2 | TGTGCCAGCAGCTCCTGGACAGGGGGCAGTGAAAAACTGTTTTTT | CASSSWTGGSEKLFF
medium-sized | - | TRBJ2-7 | TRBV27 | TGTGCCAGCAGTTTATACTGGCTAGCTAGAGGCGAGCAGTACTTC | CASSLYWLARGEQYF
once | - | TRBJ2-1 | TRBV7-9 | TGTGCCAGCAGCACCGATCGGGAGACAGTTTGGAATGAGCAGTTCTTC | CASSTDRETVWNEQFF
few | - | TRBJ2-7 | TRBV6-5 | TGTGCCAGCAGCCCCGGTAGGGGCCTAACCTACGAGCAGTACTTC | CASSPGRGLTYEQYF
medium-sized | TRBD1 | TRBJ2-7 | TRBV6-4 | TGTGCCAGCCTTAGAAGATGGGACAGCCTATACGAGCAGTACTTC | CASLRRWDSLYEQYF
- | - | TRBJ2-7 | TRBV13 | TGTGCCAGCAGGGTAGGGGGAATCGGGGAGCAGTACTTC | CASRVGGIGEQYF
- | TRBD1 | TRBJ2-3 | TRBV6-6 | TGTGCCAGCAGTACAGGGGGCACAGATACGCAGTATTTT | CASSTGGTDTQYF
- | - | TRBJ2-7 | TRBV4-3 | TGCGCCAGCAGCCACGGGGACAAGTCCTACGAGCAGTACTTC | CASSHGDKSYEQYF
- | - | TRBJ1-1 | TRBV10-2 | TGCGCCACCTCCCCCCTACAGGGTGTCCCTGAAGCTTTCTTT | CATSPLQGVPEAFF
medium-sized | - | TRBJ1-1 | TRBV5-1 | TGCGCCAGCAGCTTCTCTTCGGGAGGGGACACTGAAGCTTTCTTT | CASSFSSGGDTEAFF
- | TRBD1 | TRBJ2-7 | TRBV4-3 | TGCGCCAGCAGCGAAAGAAGGGGGCCATACTACGAGCAGTACTTC | CASSERRGPYYEQYF
- | - | TRBJ2-1 | TRBV12-2 | TGTGCAAGTCGCCCCTCTAGCGCGTACAATGAGCAGTTCTTC | CASRPSSAYNEQFF
- | TRBD1 | TRBJ2-7 | TRBV27 | TGTGCCAGCAGTTTATCTGGGGACAGGCGGCAGCAGTACTTC | CASSLSGDRRQQYF
once | - | TRBJ2-7 | TRBV9 | TGTGCCAGCAGCGCCGGAGATTCACCCACCTACGAGCAGTACTTC | CASSAGDSPTYEQYF
- | - | TRBJ2-5 | TRBV5-4 | TGTGCCAGCAGCTTGGACAGGGTTGAAGAGACCCAGTACTTC | CASSLDRVEETQYF
- | - | TRBJ2-7 | TRBV27 | TGTGCCAGCAGTTTCCATCCAGGGATCTCCTACGAGCAGTACTTC | CASSFHPGISYEQYF
few | TRBD1 | TRBJ1-4 | TRBV7-2 | TGTGCCAGCAGCTTAGTAACGACAGGGAGCCTAGGAAAACTGTTTTTT | CASSLVTTGSLGKLFF
- | - | TRBJ2-3 | TRBV19 | TGTGCCAGTAGTATACAGGGAAGCACAGATACGCAGTATTTT | CASSIQGSTDTQYF
- | - | TRBJ2-1 | TRBV6-4 | TGTGCCAGCAGTGAACGTGGGAGCAACTACAATGAGCAGTTCTTC | CASSERGSNYNEQFF
few | - | TRBJ1-4 | TRBV14 | TGTGCCAGCAGCCATACGAGAGAAAAACTGTTTTTT | CASSHTREKLFF
once | TRBD1 | TRBJ2-7 | TRBV19 | TGTGCCACCTCCCGGGACAGCCTTACCTACGAGCAGTACTTC | CATSRDSLTYEQYF
few | TRBD1 | TRBJ1-1 | TRBV4-1 | TGCGCCAGCAGCCAAGGGGGTGGACAGGGGGCACCTGAAGCTTTCTTT | CASSQGGGQGAPEAFF
medium-sized | TRBD2 | TRBJ2-7 | TRBV2 | TGTGCCAGCACCGCGGGGGGGTCCTACGAGCAGTACTTC | CASTAGGSYEQYF
once | - | TRBJ1-1 | TRBV19 | TGTGCCAGTAGTATAGACGCCCCGGGTCCCACTGAAGCTTTCTTT | CASSIDAPGPTEAFF
- | - | TRBJ1-2 | TRBV27 | TGTGCCAGCAGGGGGAGGGGGTACCACTATGGCTACACCTTC | CASRGRGYHYGYTF
- | - | TRBJ2-2 | TRBV6-5 | TGTGCCAGCAGTTACTCGAGACTAAACACCGGGGAGCTGTTTTTT | CASSYSRLNTGELFF